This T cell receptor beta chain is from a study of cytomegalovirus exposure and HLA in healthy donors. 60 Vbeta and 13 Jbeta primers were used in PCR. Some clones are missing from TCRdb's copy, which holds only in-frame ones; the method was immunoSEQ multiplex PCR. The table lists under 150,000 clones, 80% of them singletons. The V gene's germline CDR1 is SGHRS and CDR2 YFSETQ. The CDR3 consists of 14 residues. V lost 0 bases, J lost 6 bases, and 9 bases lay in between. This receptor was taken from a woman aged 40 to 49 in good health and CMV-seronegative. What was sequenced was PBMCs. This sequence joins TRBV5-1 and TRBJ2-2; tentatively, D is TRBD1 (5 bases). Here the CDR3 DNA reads TGCGCCAGCAGCTTGGGGCAGGGCCCCGGGGAGCTGTTTTTT. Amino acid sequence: CASSLGQGPGELFF.